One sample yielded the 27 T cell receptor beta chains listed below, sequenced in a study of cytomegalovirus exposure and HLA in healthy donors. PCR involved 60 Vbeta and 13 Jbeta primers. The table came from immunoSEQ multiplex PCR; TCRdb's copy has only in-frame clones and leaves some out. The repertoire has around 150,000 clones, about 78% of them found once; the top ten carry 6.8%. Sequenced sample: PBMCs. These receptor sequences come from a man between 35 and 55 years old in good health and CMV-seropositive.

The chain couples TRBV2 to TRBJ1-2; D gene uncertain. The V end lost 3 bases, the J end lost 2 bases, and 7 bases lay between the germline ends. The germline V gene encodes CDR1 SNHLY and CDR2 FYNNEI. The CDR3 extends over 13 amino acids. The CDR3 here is CASSDEVNYGYTF. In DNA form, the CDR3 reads TGTGCCAGCAGTGACGAGGTGAACTATGGCTACACCTTC.

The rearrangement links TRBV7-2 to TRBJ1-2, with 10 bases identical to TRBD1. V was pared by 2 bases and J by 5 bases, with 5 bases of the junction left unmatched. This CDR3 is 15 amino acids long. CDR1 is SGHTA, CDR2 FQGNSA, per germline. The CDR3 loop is CASSLRPGQGYGYTF. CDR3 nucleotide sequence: TGTGCCAGCAGCTTAAGGCCGGGACAGGGGTATGGCTACACCTTC.

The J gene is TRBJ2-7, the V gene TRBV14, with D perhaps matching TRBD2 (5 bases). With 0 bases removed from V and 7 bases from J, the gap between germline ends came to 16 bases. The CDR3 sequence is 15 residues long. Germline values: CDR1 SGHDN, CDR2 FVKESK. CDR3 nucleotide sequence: TGTGCCAGCAGCCAAGAGATGCGGGTACCTTGGGAGCAGTACTTC. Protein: CASSQEMRVPWEQYF.

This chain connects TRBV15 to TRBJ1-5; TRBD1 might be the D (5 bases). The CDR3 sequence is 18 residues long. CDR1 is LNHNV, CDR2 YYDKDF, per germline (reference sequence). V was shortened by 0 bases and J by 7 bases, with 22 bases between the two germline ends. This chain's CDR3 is CATSRDVTIGAFGQPQHF. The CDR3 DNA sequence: TGTGCCACCAGCAGAGATGTTACAATAGGGGCTTTCGGGCAGCCCCAGCATTTT. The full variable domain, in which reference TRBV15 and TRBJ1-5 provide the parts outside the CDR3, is DAMVIQNPRYQVTQFGKPVTLSCSQTLNHNVMYWYQQKSSQAPKLLFHYYDKDFNNEADTPDNFQSRRPNTSFCFLDIRSPGLGDTAMYLCATSRDVTIGAFGQPQHFGDGTRLSIL.

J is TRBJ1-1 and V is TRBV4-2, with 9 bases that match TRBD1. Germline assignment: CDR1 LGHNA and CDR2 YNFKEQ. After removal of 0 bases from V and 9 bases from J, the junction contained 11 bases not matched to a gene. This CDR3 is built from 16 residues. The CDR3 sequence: CASSQEQGALSLKAFF. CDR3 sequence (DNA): TGTGCCAGCAGCCAAGAACAGGGGGCCCTCTCTCTTAAAGCTTTCTTT.

The CDR3 is CASSSSGGAKDTQYF. The CDR3 DNA reads TGTGCCAGCAGTTCTAGCGGGGGGGCCAAAGATACGCAGTATTTT. The J gene is TRBJ2-3, the V gene TRBV2; TRBD2 agrees at 12 bases. Germline CDR1 and CDR2: SNHLY and FYNNEI. Losses at the gene ends were 5 bases for V and 5 bases for J; bases not matched to a gene: 5. The CDR3 is 15 amino acids.

CDR3 DNA sequence: TGCGCCAGCAGCCCCGACAGGGAAGGGACTGAAGCTTTCTTT. It encodes CASSPDREGTEAFF. V usage is TRBV4-1 and J usage is TRBJ1-1, with 7 positions matching TRBD1. V dropped 4 bases and J dropped 5; count of bases not matched to a gene: 7. The CDR3 runs to 14 residues. Germline V gene lookup returns CDR1 MGHRA and CDR2 YSYEKL.

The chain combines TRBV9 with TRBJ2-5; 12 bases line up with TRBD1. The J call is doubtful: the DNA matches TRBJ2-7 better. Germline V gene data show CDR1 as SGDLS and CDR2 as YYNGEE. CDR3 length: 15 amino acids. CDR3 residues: CASSEGDRGPYEQYF. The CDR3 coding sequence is TGTGCCAGCAGCGAGGGGGACAGGGGGCCCTACGAGCAGTACTTC.

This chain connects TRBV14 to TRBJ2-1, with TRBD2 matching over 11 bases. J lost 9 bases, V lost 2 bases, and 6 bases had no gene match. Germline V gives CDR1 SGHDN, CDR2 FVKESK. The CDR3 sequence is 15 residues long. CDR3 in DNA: TGTGCCAGCAGCCAAATGTTAGCGGGAGGGCTTGAGCAGTTCTTC. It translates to CASSQMLAGGLEQFF. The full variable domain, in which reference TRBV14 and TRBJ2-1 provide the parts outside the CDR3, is EAGVTQFPSHSVIEKGQTVTLRCDPISGHDNLYWYRRVMGKEIKFLLHFVKESKQDESGMPNNRFLAERTGGTYSTLKVQPAELEDSGVYFCASSQMLAGGLEQFFGPGTRLTVL.

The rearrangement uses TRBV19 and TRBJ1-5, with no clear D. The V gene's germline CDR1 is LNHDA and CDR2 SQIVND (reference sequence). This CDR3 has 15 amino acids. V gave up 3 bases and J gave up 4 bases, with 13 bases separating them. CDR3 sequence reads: CASSIAAGTNQPQHF. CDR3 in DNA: TGTGCCAGTAGTATCGCGGCGGGAACAAATCAGCCCCAGCATTTT.

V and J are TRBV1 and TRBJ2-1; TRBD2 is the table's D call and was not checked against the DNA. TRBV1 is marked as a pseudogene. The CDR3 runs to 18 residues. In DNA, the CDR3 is TGCACCAGCAGCCGCCAAGACCTTAGCGGGCTTTCCTACAATGAGCAGTTCTTC. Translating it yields CTSSRQDLSGLSYNEQFF.

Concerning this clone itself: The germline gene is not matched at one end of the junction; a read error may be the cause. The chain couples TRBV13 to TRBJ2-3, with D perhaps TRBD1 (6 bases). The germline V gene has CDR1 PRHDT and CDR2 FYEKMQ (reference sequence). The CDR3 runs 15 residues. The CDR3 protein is CASTLNTGYTDTQYF. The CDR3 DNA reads TGTGCCAGCACCTTAAACACAGGGTACACAGATACGCAGTATTTT.

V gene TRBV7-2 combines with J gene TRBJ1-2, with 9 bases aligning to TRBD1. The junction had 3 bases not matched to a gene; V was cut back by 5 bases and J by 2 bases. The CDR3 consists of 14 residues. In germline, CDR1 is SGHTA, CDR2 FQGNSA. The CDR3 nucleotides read TGTGCCAGCAGCCGGGGGACAGGGAACTATGGCTACACCTTC. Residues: CASSRGTGNYGYTF.

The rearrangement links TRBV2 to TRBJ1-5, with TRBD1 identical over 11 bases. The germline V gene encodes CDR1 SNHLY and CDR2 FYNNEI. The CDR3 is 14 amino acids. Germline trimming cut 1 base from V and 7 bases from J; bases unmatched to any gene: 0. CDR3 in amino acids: CASSEGTGGQPQHF. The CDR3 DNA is TGTGCCAGCAGTGAAGGGACAGGGGGCCAGCCCCAGCATTTT.

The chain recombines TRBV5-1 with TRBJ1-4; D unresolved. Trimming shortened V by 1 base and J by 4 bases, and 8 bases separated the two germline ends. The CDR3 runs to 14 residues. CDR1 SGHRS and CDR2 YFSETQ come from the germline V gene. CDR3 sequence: CASSLTVGNEKLFF. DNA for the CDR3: TGCGCCAGCAGCTTGACAGTGGGTAATGAAAAACTGTTTTTT.

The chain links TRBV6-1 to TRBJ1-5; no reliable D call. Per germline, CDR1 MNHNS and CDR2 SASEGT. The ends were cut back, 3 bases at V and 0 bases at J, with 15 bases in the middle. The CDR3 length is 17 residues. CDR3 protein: CASSESRRTYSNQPQHF. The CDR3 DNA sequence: TGTGCCAGCAGTGAGTCTAGACGGACTTATAGCAATCAGCCCCAGCATTTT.

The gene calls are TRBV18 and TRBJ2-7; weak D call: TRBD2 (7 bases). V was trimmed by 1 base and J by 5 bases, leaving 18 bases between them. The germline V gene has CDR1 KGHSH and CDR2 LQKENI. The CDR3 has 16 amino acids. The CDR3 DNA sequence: TGTGCCAGCTCACCACTACCGGGGGGCCCAAGGGACGAGCAGTACTTC. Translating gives CASSPLPGGPRDEQYF.

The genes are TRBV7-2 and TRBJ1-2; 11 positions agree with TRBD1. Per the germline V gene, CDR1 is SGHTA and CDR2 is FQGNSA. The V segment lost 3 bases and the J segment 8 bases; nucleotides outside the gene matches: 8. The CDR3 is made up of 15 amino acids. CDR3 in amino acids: CASSLLRTGGLGYTF. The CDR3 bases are TGTGCCAGCAGCTTGTTACGGACAGGGGGCTTAGGCTACACCTTC.

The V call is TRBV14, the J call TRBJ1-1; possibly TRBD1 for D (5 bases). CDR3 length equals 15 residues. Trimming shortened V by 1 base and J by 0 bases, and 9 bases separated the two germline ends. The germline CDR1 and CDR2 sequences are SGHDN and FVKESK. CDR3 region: CASSQGDSMNTEAFF. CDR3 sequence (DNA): TGTGCCAGCAGCCAAGGCGACAGCATGAACACTGAAGCTTTCTTT.

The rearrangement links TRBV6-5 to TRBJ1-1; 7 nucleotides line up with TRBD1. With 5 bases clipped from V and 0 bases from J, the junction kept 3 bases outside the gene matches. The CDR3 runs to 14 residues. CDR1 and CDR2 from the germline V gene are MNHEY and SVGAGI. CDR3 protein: CASSPQGVNTEAFF. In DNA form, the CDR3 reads TGTGCCAGCAGTCCTCAGGGGGTGAACACTGAAGCTTTCTTT.

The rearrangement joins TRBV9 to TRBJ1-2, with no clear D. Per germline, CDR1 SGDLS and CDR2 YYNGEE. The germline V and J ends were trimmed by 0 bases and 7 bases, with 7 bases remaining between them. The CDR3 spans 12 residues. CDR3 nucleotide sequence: TGTGCCAGCAGCGTAGCTTCCAGTGGCTACACCTTC. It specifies CASSVASSGYTF.

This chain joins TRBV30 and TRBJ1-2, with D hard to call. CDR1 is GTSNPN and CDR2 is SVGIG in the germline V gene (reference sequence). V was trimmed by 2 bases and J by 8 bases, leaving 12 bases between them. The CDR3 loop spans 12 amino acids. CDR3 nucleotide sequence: TGTGCCTGGAGTAAGACTACCGACGGCTACACCTTC. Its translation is CAWSKTTDGYTF.

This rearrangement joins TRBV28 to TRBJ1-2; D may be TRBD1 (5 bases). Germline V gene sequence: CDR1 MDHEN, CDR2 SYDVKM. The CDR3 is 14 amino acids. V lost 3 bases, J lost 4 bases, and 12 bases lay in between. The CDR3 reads CASSLLGRLYGYTF. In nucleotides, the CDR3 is TGTGCCAGCAGTTTGTTGGGGCGGCTCTATGGCTACACCTTC.

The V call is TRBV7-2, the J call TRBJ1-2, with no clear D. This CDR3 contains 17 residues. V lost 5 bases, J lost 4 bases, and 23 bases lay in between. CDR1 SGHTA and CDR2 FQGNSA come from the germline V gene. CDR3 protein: CASSNTPETGPGYGYTF. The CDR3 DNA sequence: TGTGCCAGCAGCAACACACCCGAGACGGGTCCGGGCTATGGCTACACCTTC.

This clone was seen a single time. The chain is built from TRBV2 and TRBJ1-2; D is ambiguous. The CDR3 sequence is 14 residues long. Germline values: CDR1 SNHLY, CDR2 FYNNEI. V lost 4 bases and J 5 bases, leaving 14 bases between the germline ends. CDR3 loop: CASSGDSTVYGYTF. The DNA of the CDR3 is TGTGCCAGCAGTGGCGATAGTACAGTTTATGGCTACACCTTC.

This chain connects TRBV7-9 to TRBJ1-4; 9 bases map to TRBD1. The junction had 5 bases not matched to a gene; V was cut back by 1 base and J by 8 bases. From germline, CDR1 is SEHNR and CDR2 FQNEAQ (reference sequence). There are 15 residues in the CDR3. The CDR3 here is CASSLEGTGFEKLFF. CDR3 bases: TGTGCCAGCAGCTTAGAAGGGACAGGGTTCGAAAAACTGTTTTTT.

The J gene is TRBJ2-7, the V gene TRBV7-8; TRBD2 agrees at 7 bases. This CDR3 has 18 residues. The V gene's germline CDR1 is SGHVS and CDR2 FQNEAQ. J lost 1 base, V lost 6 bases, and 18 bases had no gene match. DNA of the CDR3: TGTGCCAGCAGTTACGTATCCCTGGGGGGGGTTTTATCCTACGAGCAGTACTTC. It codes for CASSYVSLGGVLSYEQYF.